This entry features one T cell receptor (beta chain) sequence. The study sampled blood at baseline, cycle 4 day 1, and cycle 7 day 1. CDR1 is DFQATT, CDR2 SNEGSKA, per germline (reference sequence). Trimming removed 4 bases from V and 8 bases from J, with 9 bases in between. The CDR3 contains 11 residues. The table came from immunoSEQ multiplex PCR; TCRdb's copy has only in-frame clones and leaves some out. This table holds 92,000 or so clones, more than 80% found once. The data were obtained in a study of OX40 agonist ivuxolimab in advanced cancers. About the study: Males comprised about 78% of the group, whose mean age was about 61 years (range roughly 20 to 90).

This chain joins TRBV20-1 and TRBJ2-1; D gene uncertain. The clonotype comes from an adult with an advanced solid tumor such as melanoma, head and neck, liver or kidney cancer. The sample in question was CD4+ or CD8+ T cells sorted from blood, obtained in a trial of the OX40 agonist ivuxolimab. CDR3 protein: CSANVVDEQFF. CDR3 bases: TGCAGTGCTAACGTAGTTGATGAGCAGTTCTTC.